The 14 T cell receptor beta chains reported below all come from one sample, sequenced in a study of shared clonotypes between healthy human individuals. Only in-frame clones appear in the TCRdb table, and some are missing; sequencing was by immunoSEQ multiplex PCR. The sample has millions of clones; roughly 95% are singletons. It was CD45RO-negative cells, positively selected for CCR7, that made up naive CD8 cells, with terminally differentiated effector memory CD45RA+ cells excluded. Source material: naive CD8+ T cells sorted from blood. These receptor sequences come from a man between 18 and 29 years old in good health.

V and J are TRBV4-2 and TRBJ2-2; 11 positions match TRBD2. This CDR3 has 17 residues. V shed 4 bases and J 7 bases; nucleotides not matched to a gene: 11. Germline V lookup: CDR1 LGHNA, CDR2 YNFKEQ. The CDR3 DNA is TGTGCCAGCAGCCCGGCGGGGGGACTAGCGGCGGGCGGGGAGCTGTTTTTT. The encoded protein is CASSPAGGLAAGGELFF.

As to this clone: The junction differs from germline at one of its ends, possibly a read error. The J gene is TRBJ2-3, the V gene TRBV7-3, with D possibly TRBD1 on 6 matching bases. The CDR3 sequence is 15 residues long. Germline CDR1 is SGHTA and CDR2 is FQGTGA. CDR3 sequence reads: CASSLTGLGTDTQYF. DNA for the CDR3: TGTGCCAGCAGCCTAACAGGGTTAGGAACAGATACGCAGTATTTT.

As DNA, the CDR3 is TGTGCCAGCTCACCACGATCTGCTGAACAGGGATGGAACGTCCTGACTTTC. Its protein is CASSPRSAEQGWNVLTF. This chain links TRBV18 with TRBJ2-6; a weak D match, TRBD1 (6 bases). This CDR3 has 17 residues. In germline, CDR1 is KGHSH, CDR2 LQKENI. V dropped 1 base and J dropped 10 bases, with 20 bases sitting between them.

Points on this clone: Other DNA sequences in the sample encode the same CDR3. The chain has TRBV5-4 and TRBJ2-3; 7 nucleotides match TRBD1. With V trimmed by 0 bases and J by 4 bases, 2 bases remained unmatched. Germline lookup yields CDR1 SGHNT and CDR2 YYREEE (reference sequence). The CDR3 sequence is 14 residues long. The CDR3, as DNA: TGTGCCAGCAGCTTGGGGACAGGCCCAGATACGCAGTATTTT. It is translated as CASSLGTGPDTQYF.

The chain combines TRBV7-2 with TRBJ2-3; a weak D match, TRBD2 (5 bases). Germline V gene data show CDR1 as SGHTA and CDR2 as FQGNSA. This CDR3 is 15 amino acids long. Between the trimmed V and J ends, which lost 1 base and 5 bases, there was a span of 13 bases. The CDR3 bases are TGTGCCAGCAGCTTAGGTGCACTAGTGGTAGATACGCAGTATTTT. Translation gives CASSLGALVVDTQYF. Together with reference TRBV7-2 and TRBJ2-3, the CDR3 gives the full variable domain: GAGVSQSPSNKVTEKGKDVELRCDPISGHTALYWYRQSLGQGLEFLIYFQGNSAPDKSGLPSDRFSAERTGGSVSTLTIQRTQQEDSAVYLCASSLGALVVDTQYFGPGTRLTVL.

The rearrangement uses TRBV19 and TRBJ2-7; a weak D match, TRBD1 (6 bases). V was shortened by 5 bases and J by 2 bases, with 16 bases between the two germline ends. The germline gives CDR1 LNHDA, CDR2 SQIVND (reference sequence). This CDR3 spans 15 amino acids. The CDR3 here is CASSQQGPLTYEQYF. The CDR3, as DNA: TGTGCCAGTAGTCAACAGGGACCCCTCACCTACGAGCAGTACTTC.

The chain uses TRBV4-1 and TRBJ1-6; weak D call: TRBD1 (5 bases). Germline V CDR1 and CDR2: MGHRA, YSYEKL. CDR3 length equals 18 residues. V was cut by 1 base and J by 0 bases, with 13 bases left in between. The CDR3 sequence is CASSQGVDTLSYNSPLHF. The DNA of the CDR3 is TGCGCCAGCAGCCAAGGAGTGGACACACTCTCCTATAATTCACCCCTCCACTTT.

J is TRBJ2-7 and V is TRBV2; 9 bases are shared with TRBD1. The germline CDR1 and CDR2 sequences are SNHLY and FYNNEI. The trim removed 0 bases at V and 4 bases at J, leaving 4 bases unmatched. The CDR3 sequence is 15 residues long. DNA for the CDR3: TGTGCCAGCAGTGAAGCTCGGGACAGGGATTACGAGCAGTACTTC. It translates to CASSEARDRDYEQYF.

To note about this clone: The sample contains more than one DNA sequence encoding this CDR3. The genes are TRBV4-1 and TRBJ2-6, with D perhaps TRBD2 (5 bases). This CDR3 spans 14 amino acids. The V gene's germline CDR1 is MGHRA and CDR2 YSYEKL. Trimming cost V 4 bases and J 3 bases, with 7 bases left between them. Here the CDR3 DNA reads TGCGCCAGCAGCCTGGGAGTTGGGGCCAACGTCCTGACTTTC. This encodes CASSLGVGANVLTF.

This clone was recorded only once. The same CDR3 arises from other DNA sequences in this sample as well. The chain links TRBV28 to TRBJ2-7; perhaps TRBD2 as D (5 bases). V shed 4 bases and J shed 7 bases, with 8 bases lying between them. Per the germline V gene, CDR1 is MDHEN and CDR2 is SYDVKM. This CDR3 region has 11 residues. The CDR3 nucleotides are TGTGCCAGCAGTTCTCCGGGGGAGCAGTACTTC. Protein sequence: CASSSPGEQYF. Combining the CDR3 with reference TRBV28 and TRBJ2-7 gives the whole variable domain DVKVTQSSRYLVKRTGEKVFLECVQDMDHENMFWYRQDPGLGLRLIYFSYDVKMKEKGDIPEGYSVSREKKERFSLILESASTNQTSMYLCASSSPGEQYFGPGTRLTVT.

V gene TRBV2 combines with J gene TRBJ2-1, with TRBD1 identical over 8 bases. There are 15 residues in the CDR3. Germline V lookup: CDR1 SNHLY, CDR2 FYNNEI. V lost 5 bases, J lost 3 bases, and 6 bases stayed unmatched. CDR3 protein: CASSFTGGNYNEQFF. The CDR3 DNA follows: TGTGCCAGCAGTTTCACAGGGGGGAACTACAATGAGCAGTTCTTC. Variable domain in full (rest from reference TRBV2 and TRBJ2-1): EPEVTQTPSHQVTQMGQEVILRCVPISNHLYFYWYRQILGQKVEFLVSFYNNEISEKSEIFDDQFSVERPDGSNFTLKIRSTKLEDSAMYFCASSFTGGNYNEQFFGPGTRLTVL.

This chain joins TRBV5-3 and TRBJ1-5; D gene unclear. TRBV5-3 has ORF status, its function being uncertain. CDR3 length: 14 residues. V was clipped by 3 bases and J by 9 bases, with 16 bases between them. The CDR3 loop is CARSSSGTPRPQHF. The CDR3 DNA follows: TGTGCCAGAAGCTCGTCGGGAACCCCGAGGCCCCAGCATTTT.

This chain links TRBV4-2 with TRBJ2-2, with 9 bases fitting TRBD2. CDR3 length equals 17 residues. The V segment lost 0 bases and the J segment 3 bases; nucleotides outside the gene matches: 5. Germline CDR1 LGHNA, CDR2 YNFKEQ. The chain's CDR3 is CASSQDSSGGYTGELFF. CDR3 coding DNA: TGTGCCAGCAGCCAAGATTCAAGCGGGGGGTACACCGGGGAGCTGTTTTTT.

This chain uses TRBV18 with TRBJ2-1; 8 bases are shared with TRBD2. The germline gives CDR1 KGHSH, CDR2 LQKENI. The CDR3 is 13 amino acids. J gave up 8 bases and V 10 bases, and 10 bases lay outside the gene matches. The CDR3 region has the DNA TGTGCCACCCCCCGGGGGGGGGCGGATGAGCAGTTCTTC. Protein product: CATPRGGADEQFF. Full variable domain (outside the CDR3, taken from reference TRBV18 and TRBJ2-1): NAGVMQNPRHLVRRRGQEARLRCSPMKGHSHVYWYRQLPEEGLKFMVYLQKENIIDESGMPKERFSAEFPKEGPSILRIQQVVRGDSAAYFCATPRGGADEQFFGPGTRLTVL.